The clone carrying this TCR beta chain was counted a single time. The antigen remains unidentified. With V trimmed by 2 bases and J by 1 base, 6 bases remained unmatched. CDR3 length: 17 amino acids. CDR1 SGHNT and CDR2 YYREEE come from the germline V gene (reference sequence). Clones were sequenced by immunoSEQ multiplex PCR, and TCRdb holds only the in-frame ones, with some missing. Seen here are roughly 80,000 clones, 80% to 90% observed once, and the top ten hold roughly 0.3%. This entry comes from a study of OX40 agonist ivuxolimab in advanced cancers. Study as a whole: Approximately 41% of patients had received prior checkpoint inhibitor therapy. Findings and limits, study-wide: With doses of 0.1 to 3.0 mg/kg, CD4+ and CD8+ blood T cells had undergone clonal expansion by week 6. Researchers did not establish what antigens the expanded peripheral T cells target. Partial responders at 0.1-3.0 mg/kg showed near-lowest clonal expansion.

The V gene is TRBV5-4, the J gene TRBJ2-2, with 9 bases identical to TRBD2. The sequenced sample was CD4+ or CD8+ T cells sorted from blood, obtained in a trial of the OX40 agonist ivuxolimab. The TCR originated in an adult with an advanced solid tumor such as melanoma, head and neck, liver or kidney cancer. The CDR3 DNA is TGTGCCAGCAGCTTAATTATGCGGGAGGGGAACACCGGGGAGCTGTTTTTT. Amino acid sequence: CASSLIMREGNTGELFF.